The sample holds many counts of the clone carrying this T cell receptor (beta chain). The antigen is undetermined. The CDR3 runs to 16 residues. V gave up 6 bases and J gave up 1 base; unmatched junction bases: 1. CDR1 is SNHLY and CDR2 is FYNNEI in the germline V gene. The data are from a study of identical twins. Findings and caveats of the study: Abundant cord blood beta clonotypes carried fewer insertions; memory repertoires showed none. Models underestimated TCR alpha sharing (out-of-frame) in monozygotic twins. Where beta out-of-frame sequences were concerned, excess twin sharing was weaker.

Template switching created a universal primer site, and the cDNA included unique molecular identifiers. TCRdb reanalysed the 5' RACE reads using MiXCR and keeps one entry per CDR3 protein. The table has approximately 690,000 distinct CDR3 sequences, around 6% seen once; the top ten hold approximately 1.6%. The V call is TRBV2, the J call TRBJ2-1, with 15 bases aligning to TRBD2. This receptor was taken from a young man in good health. The sequenced sample was naive T cells sorted from blood. The CDR3 is CASRGTSGRSYNEQFF. The CDR3 region has the DNA TGTGCCAGCAGGGGGACTAGCGGGAGGTCCTACAATGAGCAGTTCTTC.